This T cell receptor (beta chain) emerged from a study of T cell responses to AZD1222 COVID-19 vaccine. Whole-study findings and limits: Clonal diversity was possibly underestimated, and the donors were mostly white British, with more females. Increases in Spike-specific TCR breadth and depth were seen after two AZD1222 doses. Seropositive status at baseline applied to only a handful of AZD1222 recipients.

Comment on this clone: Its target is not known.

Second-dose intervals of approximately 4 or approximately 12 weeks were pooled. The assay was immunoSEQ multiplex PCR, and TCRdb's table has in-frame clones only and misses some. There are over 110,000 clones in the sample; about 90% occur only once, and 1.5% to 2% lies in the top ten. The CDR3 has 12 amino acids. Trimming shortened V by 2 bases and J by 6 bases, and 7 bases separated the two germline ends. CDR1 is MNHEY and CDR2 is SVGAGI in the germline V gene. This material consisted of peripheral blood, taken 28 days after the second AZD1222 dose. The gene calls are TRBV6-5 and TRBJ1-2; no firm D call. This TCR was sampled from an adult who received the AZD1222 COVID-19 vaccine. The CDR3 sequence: CASSYLGDGYTF. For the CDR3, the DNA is TGTGCCAGCAGTTACCTGGGAGATGGCTACACCTTC.